The present entry profiles one T cell receptor beta chain with its context. The antigen is undetermined. This entry is derived from a study of cytomegalovirus exposure and HLA in healthy donors. Study conclusions and caveats: Versus the roughly 700-donor mean, an Asian-associated ancestry cluster reportedly showed fewer N-insertions in a later analysis. Later, TCR association rates were found to vary by HLA locus, highest for DRB1 and lowest for HLA-C. Both high specificity and high sensitivity reportedly marked the classifier's diagnosis of cytomegalovirus status.

60 Vbeta and 13 Jbeta primers were used in PCR. Clones were read by immunoSEQ multiplex PCR, and TCRdb kept only the in-frame ones, dropping some. This repertoire shows under 150,000 clones, roughly 83% found once; its top ten account for 0.95% to 1.5%. This CDR3 has 15 residues. Trimming shortened V by 7 bases and J by 0 bases, and 12 bases separated the two germline ends. Per the germline V gene, CDR1 is WNHNN and CDR2 is SYGVQD (reference sequence). Each of the donors was a healthy bone marrow donor. The chain couples TRBV10-1 to TRBJ1-4; D is unresolved. The sample was PBMCs. This TCR was recovered from a girl between 2 and 10 years old in good health and CMV-seronegative. In DNA form, the CDR3 reads TGCGCCAGCACTGGCAAACTAACAACTAATGAAAAACTGTTTTTT. It encodes CASTGKLTTNEKLFF.